This T cell receptor beta chain was identified in a study of T cell responses to AZD1222 COVID-19 vaccine. General observations from the study: Just six people given AZD1222 tested seropositive at baseline. Targets within unmutated variant regions were reportedly found for nearly half of spike-specific TCRs.

Assay used: immunoSEQ multiplex PCR; TCRdb lists only in-frame clones, some missing. This repertoire shows approximately 170,000 clones, 90% to 95% found once; its top ten account for approximately 4.8%. Of note for this clone: Its cognate antigen is unknown.

The length of the CDR3 is 13 residues. The ends were cut back, 10 bases at V and 2 bases at J, with 14 bases in the middle. Per the germline V gene, CDR1 is SNHLY and CDR2 is FYNNEI. Analyses pooled second doses at about 4 or about 12 weeks. The chain has TRBV2 and TRBJ1-1; D gene unclear. The receptor comes from an adult who received the AZD1222 COVID-19 vaccine. Sequences were derived from peripheral blood, sampled 28 days after the second AZD1222 dose. The CDR3 reads CANPRGVNTEAFF. CDR3 DNA sequence: TGTGCCAACCCTCGGGGTGTTAACACTGAAGCTTTCTTT.